The 29 T cell receptor beta chains presented below share a single source sample, sequenced in a study of response to subunit inactivated influenza vaccine. One entry per CDR3 protein, called by TCRdb with MiXCR from the RT-PCR reads. The table has 530,000 or so distinct CDR3 sequences, about 14% seen once. The sequencing here drew on PBMCs from blood, taken roughly 12 days after vaccination. These receptors all stem from a man aged 50 or older who received an inactivated influenza vaccine.

Only a few counts were recorded for this clonotype. The gene calls are TRBV6-1 and TRBJ1-2; 8 bases match TRBD1. V shed 6 bases and J 8 bases; nucleotides not matched to a gene: 11. Germline V gene lookup returns CDR1 MNHNS and CDR2 SASEGT. CDR3 length equals 14 residues. This chain's CDR3 is CASRGVQGAWGYTF. The CDR3 DNA reads TGTGCCAGCAGAGGCGTCCAGGGGGCTTGGGGCTACACCTTC.

This clonotype was picked up a small number of times. The chain joins TRBV6-5 to TRBJ2-7, with 8 bases fitting TRBD1. V lost 1 base, J lost 2 bases, and 4 bases stayed unmatched. Per the germline V gene, CDR1 is MNHEY and CDR2 is SVGAGI. This CDR3 has 15 amino acids. The CDR3, as DNA: TGTGCCAGCAGTTACTTAAACAGGGGGACCTACGAGCAGTACTTC. Translating gives CASSYLNRGTYEQYF.

In its sample, this clonotype was seen a few times. The CDR3 sequence: CASSYLAGGPREQFF. CDR3 in DNA: TGTGCCAGCAGTTACTTAGCGGGGGGGCCCCGGGAGCAGTTCTTC. This chain connects TRBV6-5 to TRBJ2-1; TRBD2 aligns across 11 bases. CDR3 length: 15 residues. Trimming removed 1 base from V and 10 bases from J; junction bases left unmatched: 6. Germline CDR1 is MNHEY and CDR2 is SVGAGI.

This clonotype was detected only a few times. The V call is TRBV30, the J call TRBJ2-7; D uncertain. Germline V gene lookup returns CDR1 GTSNPN and CDR2 SVGIG (reference sequence). The V and J ends lost 0 bases and 2 bases respectively, with 11 bases between them. CDR3 length: 14 amino acids. The DNA of the CDR3 is TGTGCCTGGAGTGTACGCCCTCAAACCTACGAGCAGTACTTC. Encoded protein: CAWSVRPQTYEQYF.

This clonotype was detected many times. V is TRBV27 and J is TRBJ2-1, with D possibly being TRBD1 or TRBD2 (5 bases each). This CDR3 comprises 15 residues. Between the trimmed V and J ends, which lost 7 bases and 1 base, there was a span of 14 bases. The germline CDR1 and CDR2 sequences are MNHEY and SMNVEV (reference sequence). CDR3 sequence (DNA): TGTGCCAGCAAGATCGGGACGGTTTCCTACAATGAGCAGTTCTTC. Translated: CASKIGTVSYNEQFF.

This clonotype appeared a single time. This chain uses TRBV7-9 with TRBJ2-7; 7 bases agree with TRBD2. The CDR3 contains 14 residues. Germline-derived CDR1 and CDR2 are SEHNR and FQNEAQ (reference sequence). V shed 5 bases and J 6 bases; nucleotides not matched to a gene: 10. The CDR3 here is CASSRGQRGSEQYF. CDR3 nucleotide sequence: TGTGCCAGCAGCCGGGGCCAGCGGGGCTCCGAGCAGTACTTC.

The J gene is TRBJ2-1, the V gene TRBV5-5, with a weak D call TRBD1 (7 bases). Trimming took off 0 bases at V and 1 base at J, with 14 bases between the two ends. This CDR3 region has 17 residues. CDR1 and CDR2 from the germline V gene are SGHKS and YYEKEE (reference sequence). The CDR3 sequence is CASSLALQGRSYNEQFF. CDR3 DNA: TGTGCCAGCAGCTTGGCCCTACAGGGGAGGTCCTACAATGAGCAGTTCTTC.

Only a few counts were recorded for this clonotype. V and J are TRBV6-5 and TRBJ1-2; D perhaps matches TRBD1 (5 bases). This CDR3 is 14 amino acids long. Germline-derived CDR1 and CDR2 are MNHEY and SVGAGI. V was clipped by 2 bases and J by 0 bases, with 7 bases between them. The CDR3 loop reads CASSYDSTNYGYTF. DNA for the CDR3: TGTGCCAGCAGTTACGACAGCACTAACTATGGCTACACCTTC.

A few counts support this clonotype. The J gene is TRBJ2-3, the V gene TRBV6-5, with 11 bases aligning to TRBD2. Germline V gene lookup returns CDR1 MNHEY and CDR2 SVGAGI. The CDR3 length is 16 residues. J was trimmed by 3 bases and V by 1 base; bases with no gene match: 3. The CDR3: CASSYFSSGGTDTQYF. CDR3 nucleotides: TGTGCCAGCAGTTACTTCTCTAGCGGGGGGACAGATACGCAGTATTTT.

The chain couples TRBV29-1 to TRBJ2-2, with D possibly TRBD1 on 5 matching bases. V dropped 2 bases and J dropped 8 bases, with 9 bases sitting between them. From germline, CDR1 is SQVTM and CDR2 ANQGSEA. CDR3 size: 12 residues. CDR3 region: CSVERGPGELFF. The CDR3, as DNA: TGCAGCGTTGAAAGGGGTCCGGGGGAGCTGTTTTTT.

The chain couples TRBV28 to TRBJ1-5; 11 positions match TRBD1. Germline CDR1 reads MDHEN; CDR2 reads SYDVKM. The J segment lost 0 bases and the V segment lost 3 bases, leaving 7 bases of the junction unmatched. The CDR3 runs to 18 residues. The CDR3 sequence is CASSLGDRGIYSNQPQHF. CDR3 in DNA: TGTGCCAGCAGTTTGGGGGACAGGGGGATTTATAGCAATCAGCCCCAGCATTTT.

In this sample, this clonotype turned up a few times. This chain uses TRBV7-2 with TRBJ2-3, with TRBD1 as a possible D gene (6 bases). Germline CDR1 SGHTA, CDR2 FQGNSA. The CDR3 runs to 16 residues. V shed 1 base and J shed 3 bases, with 14 bases lying between them. The CDR3 DNA is TGTGCCAGCAGCTTAGAGGGACAACTAGGAACAGATACGCAGTATTTT. It specifies CASSLEGQLGTDTQYF.

The chain couples TRBV4-1 to TRBJ2-1; D is perhaps TRBD1 (6 bases). From germline, CDR1 is MGHRA and CDR2 YSYEKL. Between the trimmed V and J ends, which lost 1 base and 12 bases, there was a span of 22 bases. CDR3 length: 16 amino acids. CDR3 DNA: TGCGCCAGCAGCCAAGCACAGGGATACACGGGCCTCGGGCAGTTCTTC. It encodes CASSQAQGYTGLGQFF.

This clonotype appeared a few times. The rearrangement joins TRBV20-1 to TRBJ1-1, with unresolved D. This CDR3 contains 15 residues. Germline-derived CDR1 and CDR2 are DFQATT and SNEGSKA (reference sequence). V shed 1 base and J shed 0 bases, with 12 bases lying between them. Written as DNA, the CDR3 is TGCAGTGCTAGAGCGGAGGACGGTTTGAACACTGAAGCTTTCTTT. As protein: CSARAEDGLNTEAFF.

This clonotype appeared many times. This chain connects TRBV11-2 to TRBJ1-4; TRBD1 matches at 11 bases. The J segment lost 2 bases and the V segment lost 5 bases, leaving 4 bases of the junction unmatched. The CDR3 length is 16 residues. Germline V gene sequence: CDR1 SGHAT, CDR2 FQNNGV. CDR3 coding DNA: TGTGCCAGCAGCGATGGACAGGGGGCGACTAATGAAAAACTGTTTTTT. This translates into CASSDGQGATNEKLFF.

The V gene is TRBV5-1, the J gene TRBJ2-1; maybe TRBD2 (7 bases). Trimming left V 4 bases short and J 7 bases short, with 21 bases between. Germline loops: CDR1 SGHRS, CDR2 YFSETQ. The CDR3 spans 16 residues. This CDR3 reads CASSGGGLARGNEQFF. Here the CDR3 DNA reads TGCGCCAGCAGCGGGGGGGGGCTGGCCCGAGGGAATGAGCAGTTCTTC.

This clonotype was recorded at least ten times. This chain links TRBV12-3 or TRBV12-4 with TRBJ1-1; 7 nucleotides align to TRBD1. V was pared by 6 bases and J by 3 bases, with 4 bases of the junction left unmatched. The CDR3 runs 13 residues. The CDR3 reads CASSPTGYTEAFF. CDR3 nucleotide sequence: TGTGCCAGCAGCCCGACAGGGTACACTGAAGCTTTCTTT.

This clonotype was seen only a few times. This sequence joins TRBV2 and TRBJ2-1, with 8 bases that match TRBD2. After removal of 6 bases from V and 6 bases from J, the junction contained 10 bases not matched to a gene. CDR1 and CDR2 (germline): SNHLY, FYNNEI. The CDR3 runs to 15 residues. Here the CDR3 reads CASRRDRRGVNEQFF. CDR3 DNA sequence: TGTGCCAGCAGACGAGACAGGCGGGGGGTCAATGAGCAGTTCTTC.

Remarks on this clonotype: A single base separates this from a much larger clone, so it may be a read error. The CDR3 region is CASSLKGGNLPLHF. CDR3 in DNA: TGTGCCAGCAGCTTAAAGGGAGGGAATTTACCCCTCCACTTT. This chain uses TRBV7-2 with TRBJ1-6; D ambiguous. Germline values: CDR1 SGHTA, CDR2 FQGNSA. The CDR3 contains 14 residues.

For the CDR3, the DNA is TGTGCCACCAGCAACTACAGGGAAGGACGCGATACGCAGTATTTT. Its protein is CATSNYREGRDTQYF. This chain joins TRBV24-1 and TRBJ2-3, with a weak D call TRBD1 (6 bases). Per the germline V gene, CDR1 is KGHDR and CDR2 is SFDVKD. The V end was cut by 7 bases, the J end by 6 bases, with 19 bases between. The CDR3 is 15 residues long.

The sample holds many counts of this clonotype. This chain joins TRBV6-2 or TRBV6-3 and TRBJ1-1; tentatively, D is TRBD1 (5 bases). Germline lookup yields CDR1 MNHEY and CDR2 SVGEGT. The V gene lost 2 bases and the J gene lost 4 bases, with 8 bases spanning the gap. This CDR3 is built from 13 residues. CDR3 nucleotides: TGTGCCAGCAGTTACAGGGGCGGCACTGAAGCTTTCTTT. This encodes CASSYRGGTEAFF.

This clonotype has only a few counts. The chain joins TRBV12-3 or TRBV12-4 to TRBJ2-3; the D is unclear. The CDR3 loop spans 14 amino acids. Deletions cut 6 bases from V and 8 bases from J, with 18 bases between. CDR3 in amino acids: CASSGSSPSFTQYF. The CDR3 region has the DNA TGTGCCAGCAGCGGTAGCAGCCCTTCCTTTACGCAGTATTTT.

The chain couples TRBV20-1 to TRBJ1-4; TRBD1 is a possible D gene (5 bases). Between the trimmed V and J ends, which lost 6 bases and 7 bases, there was a span of 21 bases. Per germline, CDR1 DFQATT and CDR2 SNEGSKA (reference sequence). The CDR3 sequence is 15 residues long. CDR3 bases: TGCAGTGCAACCCGATCCGAGGGGATGGGTGAAAAACTGTTTTTT. It encodes CSATRSEGMGEKLFF.

This clonotype was detected only once. V and J are TRBV6-2 or TRBV6-3 and TRBJ2-2, with TRBD1 identical over 9 bases. V lost 6 bases and J lost 1; bases outside the gene matches: 3. Germline CDR1 reads MNHEY; CDR2 reads SVGEGT. This CDR3 spans 15 amino acids. The chain's CDR3 is CASRKGQGNTGELFF. The CDR3 DNA follows: TGTGCCAGCAGAAAGGGACAGGGGAACACCGGGGAGCTGTTTTTT.

The chain is built from TRBV4-2 and TRBJ2-2; 11 nucleotides match TRBD2. The length of the CDR3 is 17 residues. V lost 4 bases and J lost 4; bases outside the gene matches: 8. Germline V gene lookup returns CDR1 LGHNA and CDR2 YNFKEQ. The CDR3 DNA reads as TGTGCCAGCAGCCCAACCACTAGCGGGGGCGTCACCGGGGAGCTGTTTTTT. This gives the protein CASSPTTSGGVTGELFF.

This clonotype was counted a few times. The V gene is TRBV4-3, the J gene TRBJ1-6, with D tentatively TRBD1 (6 bases). The CDR3 spans 15 residues. Per germline, CDR1 LGHNA and CDR2 YSLEER. Trimming shortened V by 0 bases and J by 10 bases, and 13 bases separated the two germline ends. CDR3 region: CASSQDSGVGSPLHF. CDR3 sequence (DNA): TGCGCCAGCAGCCAAGATTCAGGGGTGGGATCACCCCTCCACTTT.

This clonotype has just a few counts. This chain connects TRBV28 to TRBJ2-4, with 12 positions matching TRBD2. V lost 4 bases, J lost 0 bases, and 19 bases stayed unmatched. The CDR3 is 22 residues long. Germline V gene sequence: CDR1 MDHEN, CDR2 SYDVKM. The CDR3 DNA sequence: TGTGCCAGCAGTTCAATCCTGAGACTAGCGGGGGTCCCCCGCCTAGCCAAAAACATTCAGTACTTC. It encodes CASSSILRLAGVPRLAKNIQYF.

The rearrangement links TRBV7-9 to TRBJ1-1; 8 bases are a match to TRBD1. The germline V gene encodes CDR1 SEHNR and CDR2 FQNEAQ (reference sequence). With 7 bases clipped from V and 5 bases from J, the junction kept 9 bases outside the gene matches. This CDR3 is built from 14 residues. DNA of the CDR3: TGTGCCAGCACCCTAGACAGGGGAATGACTGAAGCTTTCTTT. Translating gives CASTLDRGMTEAFF.

A few counts support this clonotype. This chain uses TRBV4-3 with TRBJ2-3; the match to TRBD1 covers 7 bases. V dropped 0 bases and J dropped 2; count of bases not matched to a gene: 5. The CDR3 runs to 16 residues. Germline CDR1 reads LGHNA; CDR2 reads YSLEER. CDR3 sequence reads: CASSQDVDRVTDTQYF. Here the CDR3 DNA reads TGCGCCAGCAGCCAAGATGTAGACAGGGTCACAGATACGCAGTATTTT.